Reported below is one T cell receptor (beta chain). Its antigen target is currently unknown. No quality values exist for individual bases; no much larger clone is one base distant. These data belong to a study of blood T cell repertoires in COVID-19 (TCRdb year 2020). Looking at the study overall: Samples covering the acute and convalescent phases of COVID-19 were provided by collaborators in the United States, Italy and Spain. Sample metadata almost always included a de-identified subject ID, COVID-19 status, age in years and sex. The prospective study material was composed of cDNA or gDNA derived from T cells, B-cell-depleted T cells, or PBMCs. The repertoires were made available in a free public database intended to serve as a resource for research on the immune response to SARS-CoV-2. HLA class I and class II types, where available, came from metadata supplied by the sample provider rather than from assay-based typing. Deeply sampled blood TCRbeta repertoires from subjects exposed to, actively infected with, or recovered from COVID-19 were included in the dataset. The samples were drawn from two sources: the first 160 participants of the ongoing ImmuneRACE study, and approximately 1,300 subjects contributed by 6 global collaborators.

The immunoSEQ Assay, a bias-controlled multiplex PCR, was used to amplify TCRbeta CDR3 regions from genomic DNA. The source study handled its data this way. The number of nucleated cells in each sample was estimated from the amplification of reference gene primers within the assay. Sequence reads were collapsed and filtered to measure the absolute abundance of every unique TCRbeta CDR3 rearrangement. For each sample, productive Simpson clonality was calculated by taking the square root of Simpson's diversity index across productive rearrangements. In its TCRdb copy, this immuneACCESS table keeps in-frame sequences only and misses some clones. Where compared with another copy, unresolved V genes explain less than half of these, and the others have no known cause. D and trimming come from the DNA, and the V and J calls and clone size come from that table. This sample holds 150,000 to 200,000 clones; 89% were observed only once. The biggest ten clones account for about 2.1% of the sample.

From the germline V gene (reference sequence), CDR1 is LNHDA and CDR2 is SQIVND. Ends trimmed: V by 3 bases, J by 3 bases; bases unmatched to a gene: 11. The CDR3 starts with the cysteine, ends with the phenylalanine, and has 18 residues. Of all the DNA, just the CDR3 is kept, 54 bases in frame from base 1. The study at large found these results: The quantity of clinical and demographic metadata differed by source and by participant and was supplied without curation.

Participants in the prospective study were enrolled through a virtual design, were aged roughly 18 to 100 years, and lived in approximately 25 United States geographic areas. In the prospective study, participants were assigned to cohorts based on the clinical history participants reported in a screening survey and a study questionnaire. Mobile phlebotomists in the prospective study collected whole blood, serum and a nasopharyngeal or oropharyngeal swab from every participant. Over a roughly 2-month period, participants in the prospective study had the option of providing additional blood draws and questionnaires. Blood samples from the prospective study were shipped frozen or at room temperature prior to DNA extraction.

The sequence links TRBV19 to TRBJ2-3, with 11 bases in between that match TRBD1. This TCR came from a woman aged 40 to 50 with acute COVID-19. The sample was PBMCs or T cells enriched from blood (not recorded which). The nucleotides are TGTGCCAGTAGTATCCCCCCGGACAGGGGGCGGAGGACAGATACGCAGTATTTT. This sequence encodes CASSIPPDRGRRTDTQYF.